This paragraph covers one T cell receptor (beta chain) sequence. As yet, its antigen is unknown. This sample is drawn from a study of T cell responses to AZD1222 COVID-19 vaccine. Study-level findings and limits: Regions left unmutated in variants are reportedly the target of nearly half of spike-specific TCRs. Among AZD1222 vaccinees, only 5 to 7 were seropositive at baseline. There were mostly white British donors and more females than males, and clonal diversity was possibly underestimated. The breadth and depth of Spike-specific TCRs increased once two AZD1222 doses had been given.

V was clipped by 8 bases and J by 4 bases, with 19 bases between them. Germline V gives CDR1 LGHNA, CDR2 YNFKEQ. CDR3 length equals 15 residues. Here immunoSEQ multiplex PCR was the method, and the copy in TCRdb shows in-frame clones only, minus some. The sample consists of roughly 160,000 clones, 92% of them appearing once. Sequencing was performed on peripheral blood, taken 28 days after the second AZD1222 dose. V gene TRBV4-2 combines with J gene TRBJ2-3; perhaps TRBD1 as D (6 bases). The clonotype comes from an adult who received the AZD1222 COVID-19 vaccine. CDR3 coding DNA: TGTGCCAGCGGCTACCCCGAGGGGGTCCCAGATACGCAGTATTTT. It codes for CASGYPEGVPDTQYF.